This entry features one T cell receptor (beta chain) sequence. This clone has only a few counts. Its recognized antigen is unknown. Base-call qualities are not available, and no considerably larger clone is one nucleotide away. This specimen belongs to a study of cytomegalovirus exposure and HLA in healthy donors (dated by TCRdb to 2016 to 2017). Context from the whole study: According to an earlier analysis of a few hundred of the donors, 150 million to 200 million T cells yielded over 90 million unique TCR beta sequences and about 300 Gb of sequence data. Roughly 300 gigabases of sequencing data and around 87 million unique TCR sequences were included in an early release covering 550 to 800 HLA-typed donors. The genetic ancestry cluster associated with self-reported Caucasian donors included 81% of the approximately 410 genotyped donors. The study aimed to test whether signatures of past pathogen exposure could be identified by cataloging public T cell receptors. The study used immunosequencing to profile the T cell repertoires of some 600 subjects and linked those repertoires to cytomegalovirus serostatus. In addition to the first cohort of approximately 670 subjects, a separate validation cohort of around 110 different subjects was used. High-throughput TCR immunosequencing, statistical association of individual TCRs with disease status, and machine learning were combined to predict cytomegalovirus infection status. In a later analysis, previously published TCR beta repertoires from 550 to 700 donors were re-analyzed and high-resolution HLA genotyping was added so that TCR occurrence patterns could be studied. The later analysis used no new phenotypic data to find candidate immune exposures, relying instead on TCR beta sequences and their occurrence across donors. To decide whether each TCR beta V gene segment behaved as functional or pseudogenic, an earlier analysis of some 540 of the donors relied on high-throughput TCR beta sequencing. Donor age, sex, ethnicity and CMV serostatus were collected together with the repertoire data. A later genetic analysis used genome-wide SNP genotypes for about 60% of the roughly 700 donors, treating that subset as a discovery cohort. All discovery cohort repertoires had been generated on a single sequencing platform. HLA typing covered class I and class II loci at four-digit resolution. Typing coverage varied by locus: about 629-640 donors for A, B, C, DRB1 and DQB1; approximately 520 for DQA1; approximately 610 for DPA1; about 450 for DPB1. Roughly 5 DR-DQ haplotypes were handled as single units for association and clustering, since linkage in the cohort was strong. Among around 400 genotyped donors of the cohort, an average of about 220,000 unique TCR beta nucleotide sequences was sequenced per donor, of which roughly 17% were non-productive.

The protocol used for the library was the immunoSEQ multiplex PCR assay. The multiplex PCR relied on a mix of 60 forward primers for TCR Vbeta segments and 13 reverse primers for TCR Jbeta segments. The CDR3 region of rearranged TCR beta genes was amplified from genomic DNA with a multiplex PCR assay. The Illumina HiSeq System was used to sequence the amplified TCR beta libraries as 87-base-pair reads. The authors' pipeline ran thus. In a later analysis, tens of millions of unique TCR beta chains were counted across the 666 repertoires, and roughly 9.9 million of these chains were shared by at least two donors. Raw reads were error-corrected and collapsed into unique sequences with a nearest-neighbor algorithm that merged closely related sequences to remove PCR and sequencing errors. CDR3 sequences were aligned to IMGT reference sequences to assign V, D and J gene segments. For a sequence to be retained, a match of at least six nucleotides to both a V gene segment and a J gene segment was required. Rearrangements were classified as productive when the CDR3 lacked stop codons and remained in frame with V and J, and all other rearrangements were classified as non-productive. Following IMGT convention, CDR3 was defined as the stretch from the second conserved V-encoded cysteine to the conserved J-encoded phenylalanine. In an earlier analysis of more than 550 of the donors, sequences lacking an unambiguous match to a single V gene segment were excluded. In an earlier analysis of 587 of the donors, a V segment was called functional when productive rearrangements were above 56.7%, and segregating when the standard deviation between donors exceeded 5%. A statistical classification framework was built for diagnosing cytomegalovirus status from the catalog of TCR beta chain sequences. A later analysis assigned V and J genes by comparing TCR nucleotide sequences with IMGT/GENE-DB human TR gene sequences. A later analysis assigned CDR3 sequences and most-parsimonious VDJ recombination scenarios with the TCRdist pipeline. In a later analysis, each TCR beta chain was defined by its CDR3 amino acid sequence together with its V-gene family, and reads without a unique V-gene family were excluded. As a way to deal with suspected cross-contamination and a sequencing artifact, a later analysis dropped hundreds of nucleotide sequences that were highly shared and had low generation probability. For each public chain, a later analysis derived a clonal expansion index from normalized ranks of inferred template counts within each repertoire. In a later analysis, generation probabilities were computed using a VDJ recombination model fitted to out-of-frame rearrangements, and the results were checked against IGoR. In a later analysis, hypergeometric tests were used to score TCR-TCR, TCR-HLA and TCR-CMV co-occurrence, with a repertoire-size bias correction applied to TCR pairs. To estimate false discovery rates, a later analysis permuted the HLA or CMV assignments 20 times. In a later analysis, co-occurring TCRs were grouped with DBSCAN, and TCRdist sequence similarity was added when clustering was performed within HLA-allele-positive subsets. Repertoires with fewer than 30,000 or more than 120,000 public chains, plus five repertoires with anomalous nucleotide sharing, were excluded from co-occurrence clustering. TCRdb stores this immuneACCESS table with in-frame sequences only. Part of the clones is absent; in the studies checked, under half of the shortfall reflects unresolved V genes, and no reason is known for the rest. V, J and clone size are those of that table, while D and trimming were read from the DNA. In this sample the table shows about 110,000 clones, roughly 73% of which occur a single time. Roughly 0.87% of the sample belongs to the ten largest clones.

From the germline V gene, CDR1 is SGHVS and CDR2 is FNYEAQ. The cysteine opens and the phenylalanine closes a CDR3 of 15 amino acids. Only the CDR3 DNA is retained, 45 bases long and in frame from the first base. V trim: 5 bases; J trim: 2 bases; unmatched bases: 6. What the authors observed across the whole study: According to a later analysis, TCR association rates differed among HLA loci, with DRB1 alleles showing the most associated TCRs and HLA-C alleles showing the fewest. In a later genetic analysis, fewer N-insertions in productive TCRs were reported among donors in an Asian-associated ancestry cluster than the roughly 700-donor mean. In an earlier analysis of fewer than 750 of the donors, most TCR beta V segments were observed in productive rearrangements about 90% or about 30% of the time, broadly matching IMGT annotations. Linkage disequilibrium might explain the correlated functional status among segregating V segments, but an unknown experimental factor could not be excluded. The earlier analysis of some 540 of the donors excluded roughly 17 rarely observed V segments, including chromosome 9 orphons, because counts were too low. When HLA alleles, especially DR and DQ, strongly co-occurred, attributing TCR associations to individual alleles was difficult. A cluster of highly shared sequence variants was judged likely to represent a technical artifact of the sequencing pipeline. A further reported finding was that TCR beta sequences accurately predicted the HLA-A and HLA-B alleles for most subjects in the first cohort. For the cohort, immune exposure information was limited to CMV serostatus. The authors suggested that the approach could potentially be generalized to other disease states and immunological phenotypes. Sequencing depth was assumed to be roughly uniform across donors in the presence/absence analyses, though that assumption may not hold. In a later analysis, HLA-associated TCR beta chains were found to be more clonally expanded and to have lower generation probabilities than equally common non-associated chains. In both the original and validation cohorts, the classifier was reported to diagnose cytomegalovirus status with high specificity and sensitivity. At a false discovery rate of 0.05, a later analysis linked fewer than 20,000 TCR beta sequences to specific HLA alleles. Several of the top co-occurrence clusters appeared to be linked to parvovirus B19, influenza, CMV and Epstein-Barr virus, according to a later analysis. Across donors, most TCR sequences were observed very rarely, whereas some public TCRs were present in many individuals. Some IMGT-functional V segments, including TRBV6-2 and TRBV6-3, could not be told apart with the 87-base-pair reads, so those segments were excluded. Because HLA typing was unavailable for some donors at each locus, only the typed subset was used in association tests. V-gene and J-gene trimming of TCR beta chains was associated with a missense DCLRE1C variant in a later genetic analysis, and the association was replicated in an independent cohort. In vitro tests confirmed that a few of the cytomegalovirus-associated TCR beta chains recognize cytomegalovirus antigens. This cohort had only TCR beta chains sequenced, and the lack of alpha or paired-chain data limited which features could be detected. In the study, around 160 TCR beta chains were listed as associated with cytomegalovirus. According to a later analysis, most CMV-associated TCR beta chains appeared to be HLA-restricted, and the HLA associations seemed to be driven largely by CMV exposure.

The cohort consisted of approximately 690 healthy bone marrow donors. At the time of sampling, all cohort members were nominally healthy, though unrecorded immune exposures were likely present. The donor was CMV seronegative and was included in the group of several hundred seronegative cohort members. A peripheral blood sample was collected from each donor, and TCR beta sequencing was performed on peripheral blood mononuclear cells. Genomic DNA was extracted from the blood cell samples with the Qiagen DNeasy Blood Extraction Kit. The V gene is TRBV7-6 and the J gene is TRBJ2-3, with TRBD1 identical over 8 junction bases. The sample comprised PBMCs. The receptor was derived from a woman in her twenties or thirties in good health and CMV-seronegative. The CDR3 reads as follows: CASSARQGTTDTQYF. The bases are TGTGCCAGCAGCGCGCGACAGGGGACCACAGATACGCAGTATTTT.